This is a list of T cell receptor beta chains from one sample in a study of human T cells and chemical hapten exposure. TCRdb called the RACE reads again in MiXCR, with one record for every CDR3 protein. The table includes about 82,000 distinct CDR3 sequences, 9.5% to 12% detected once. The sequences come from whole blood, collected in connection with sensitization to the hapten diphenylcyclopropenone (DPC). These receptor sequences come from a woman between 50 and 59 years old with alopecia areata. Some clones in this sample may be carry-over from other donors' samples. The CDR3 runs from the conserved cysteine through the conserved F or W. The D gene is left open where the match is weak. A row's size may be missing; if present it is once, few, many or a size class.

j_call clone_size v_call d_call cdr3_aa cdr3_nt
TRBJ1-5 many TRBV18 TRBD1 CASSRTGGNQPQHF TGTGCCAGCTCACGAACAGGGGGCAATCAGCCCCAGCATTTT
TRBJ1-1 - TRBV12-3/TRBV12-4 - CASSFRTTNTEAFF TGTGCCAGCAGTTTTCGTACTACGAACACTGAAGCTTTCTTT
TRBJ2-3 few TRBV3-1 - CASSRVGGRGSTDTQYF TGTGCCAGCAGCCGCGTGGGAGGCAGGGGCTCCACAGATACGCAGTATTTT
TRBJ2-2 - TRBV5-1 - CASSLEARAGELFF TGCGCCAGCAGCTTGGAAGCCAGGGCCGGGGAGCTGTTTTTT
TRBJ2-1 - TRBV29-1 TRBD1 CSATGGQGTYNEQFF TGCAGCGCTACAGGGGGACAGGGGACCTACAATGAGCAGTTCTTC
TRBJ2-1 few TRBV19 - CASSSGGPPNEQFF TGTGCCAGTAGTAGCGGGGGCCCTCCCAATGAGCAGTTCTTC
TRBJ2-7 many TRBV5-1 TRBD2 CASSSGTSGSSYEQYF TGCGCCAGCAGCTCGGGGACTAGCGGGAGCTCCTACGAGCAGTACTTC
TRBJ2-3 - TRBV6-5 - CASSYLMGNTQYF TGTGCCAGCAGTTACTTGATGGGTAATACGCAGTATTTT
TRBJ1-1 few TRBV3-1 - CASSQDWGVLNTEAFF TGTGCCAGCAGCCAAGATTGGGGTGTGCTGAACACTGAAGCTTTCTTT
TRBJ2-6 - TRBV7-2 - CASSQRQFSGANVLTF TGTGCCAGCAGCCAGAGACAGTTCTCTGGGGCCAACGTCCTGACTTTC
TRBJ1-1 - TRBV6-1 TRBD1 CASRGTGGVADAFF TGTGCCAGCAGAGGGACAGGGGGTGTGGCTGATGCTTTCTTT
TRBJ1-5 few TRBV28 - CASSYPGGLQGQPQHF TGTGCCAGCAGTTACCCCGGCGGCCTTCAGGGCCAGCCCCAGCATTTT
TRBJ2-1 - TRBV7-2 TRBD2 CASSLLLAGGNEQFF TGTGCCAGCAGCTTACTACTAGCGGGGGGCAATGAGCAGTTCTTC
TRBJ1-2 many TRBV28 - CASSPGGRTYGYTF TGTGCCAGCAGTCCGGGGGGGAGGACCTATGGCTACACCTTC
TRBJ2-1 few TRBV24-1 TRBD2 CATSALGGLAGNSLYNEQFF TGTGCCACCAGTGCCCTAGGGGGGCTAGCGGGGAATAGCCTCTACAATGAGCAGTTCTTC
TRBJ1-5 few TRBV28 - CASSDKGFYSNQPQHF TGTGCCAGCAGTGATAAAGGATTCTATAGCAATCAGCCCCAGCATTTT
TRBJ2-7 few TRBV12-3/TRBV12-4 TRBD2 CASSSSGRAYEQYF TGTGCCAGCAGTTCCAGCGGGAGGGCCTACGAGCAGTACTTC
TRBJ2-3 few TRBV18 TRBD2 CASSPPGLAVVTQYF TGTGCCAGCTCACCTCCGGGACTAGCTGTAGTTACGCAGTATTTT
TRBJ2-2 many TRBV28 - CASSGQPTGELFF TGTGCCAGCAGCGGACAGCCCACCGGGGAGCTGTTTTTT
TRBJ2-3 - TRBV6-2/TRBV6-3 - CASSYRVAVQGDTQYF TGTGCCAGCAGTTACCGGGTAGCGGTCCAGGGGGATACGCAGTATTTT
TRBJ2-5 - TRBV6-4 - CASRRQETQYF TGTGCCAGCCGTAGGCAAGAGACCCAGTACTTC
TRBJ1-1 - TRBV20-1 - CSAPRGVRTEAFF TGCAGTGCCCCCCGGGGAGTGCGCACTGAAGCTTTCTTT
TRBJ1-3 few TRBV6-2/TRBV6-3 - CASKMSSGNTIYF TGTGCCAGCAAGATGTCCTCTGGAAACACCATATATTTT
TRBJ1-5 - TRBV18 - CASSGGGDQPQHF TGTGCCAGCTCCGGAGGTGGGGATCAGCCCCAGCATTTT
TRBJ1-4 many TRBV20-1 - CSAIDRTEKLFF TGCAGTGCTATAGACAGGACGGAAAAACTGTTTTTT